This TCR beta chain comes out of a study of T cell responses to AZD1222 COVID-19 vaccine. The table came from immunoSEQ multiplex PCR; TCRdb's copy has only in-frame clones and leaves some out. This repertoire shows roughly 130,000 clones, just over 85% found once; its top ten account for 7.6%. V lost 6 bases, J lost 6 bases, and 13 bases stayed unmatched. There are 16 residues in the CDR3. Per the germline V gene, CDR1 is SNHLY and CDR2 is FYNNEI. The rearrangement joins TRBV2 to TRBJ2-1; TRBD1 aligns across 8 bases. The source of this sequence is an adult in good health. This material consisted of peripheral blood, taken on day 0 of AZD1222 vaccination. Written as DNA, the CDR3 is TGTGCCAGCAGGAACTCCGGAGGACAGGGCGGCAATGAGCAGTTCTTC. It encodes CASRNSGGQGGNEQFF.